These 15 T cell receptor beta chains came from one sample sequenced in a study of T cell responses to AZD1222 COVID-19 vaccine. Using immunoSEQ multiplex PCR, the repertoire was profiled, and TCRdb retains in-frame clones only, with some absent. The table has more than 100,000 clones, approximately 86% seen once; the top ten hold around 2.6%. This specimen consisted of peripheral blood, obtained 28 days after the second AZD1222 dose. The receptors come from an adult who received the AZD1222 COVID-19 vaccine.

The CDR3 nucleotides read TGTGCCAGCAAGGGGGAACTAGCCAAAAACATTCAGTACTTC. Translation: CASKGELAKNIQYF. The J gene is TRBJ2-4, the V gene TRBV2; TRBD1 might be the D (6 bases). This CDR3 contains 14 residues. The V and J ends lost 7 bases and 0 bases respectively, with 10 bases between them. The germline V gene has CDR1 SNHLY and CDR2 FYNNEI.

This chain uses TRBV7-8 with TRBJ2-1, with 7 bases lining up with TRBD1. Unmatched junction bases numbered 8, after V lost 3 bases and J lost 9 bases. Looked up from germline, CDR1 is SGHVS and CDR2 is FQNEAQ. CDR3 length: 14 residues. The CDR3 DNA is TGTGCCAGCAGCTTCTCAACAGGGGCTGGTGAGCAGTTCTTC. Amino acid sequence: CASSFSTGAGEQFF.

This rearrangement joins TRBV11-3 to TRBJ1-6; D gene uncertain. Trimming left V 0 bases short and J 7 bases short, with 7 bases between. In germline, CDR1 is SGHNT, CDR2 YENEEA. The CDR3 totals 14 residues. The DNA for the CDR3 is TGTGCCAGCAGCTTAGAAGGCACGAATTCACCCCTCCACTTT. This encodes CASSLEGTNSPLHF.

This CDR3 is CASNERGAGDTQYF. For the CDR3, the DNA is TGTGCCAGCAACGAGAGGGGGGCGGGAGATACGCAGTATTTT. The chain uses TRBV6-5 and TRBJ2-3; D is possibly TRBD1 or TRBD2 (6 bases each). Germline assignment: CDR1 MNHEY and CDR2 SVGAGI. The CDR3 has 14 residues. The V and J ends lost 7 bases and 5 bases respectively, with 16 bases between them.

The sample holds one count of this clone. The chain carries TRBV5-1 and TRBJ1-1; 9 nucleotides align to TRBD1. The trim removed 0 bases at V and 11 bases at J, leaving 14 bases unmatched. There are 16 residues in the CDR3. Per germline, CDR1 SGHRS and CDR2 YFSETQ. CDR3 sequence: CASSLAGQGTSAGAFF. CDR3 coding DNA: TGCGCCAGCAGCTTGGCAGGACAGGGGACTTCCGCAGGGGCTTTCTTT.

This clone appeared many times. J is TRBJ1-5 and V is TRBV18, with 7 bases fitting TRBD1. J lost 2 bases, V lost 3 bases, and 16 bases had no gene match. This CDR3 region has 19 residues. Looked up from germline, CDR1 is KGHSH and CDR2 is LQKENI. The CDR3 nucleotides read TGTGCCAGCTCACCCTACGACAGGGTGGGCCTGGTGGGCAATCAGCCCCAGCATTTT. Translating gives CASSPYDRVGLVGNQPQHF.

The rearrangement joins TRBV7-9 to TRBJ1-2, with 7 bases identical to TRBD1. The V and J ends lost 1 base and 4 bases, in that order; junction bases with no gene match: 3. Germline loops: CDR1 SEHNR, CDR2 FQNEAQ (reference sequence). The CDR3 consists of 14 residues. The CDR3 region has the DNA TGTGCCAGCAGCTTAGGGGACAGACGCTATGGCTACACCTTC. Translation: CASSLGDRRYGYTF.

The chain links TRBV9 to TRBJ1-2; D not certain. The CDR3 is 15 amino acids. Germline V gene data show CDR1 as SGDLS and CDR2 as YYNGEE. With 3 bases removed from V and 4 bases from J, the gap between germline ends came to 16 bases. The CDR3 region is CASSGTVRVSYGYTF. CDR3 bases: TGTGCCAGCAGCGGCACCGTCAGAGTTAGCTATGGCTACACCTTC.

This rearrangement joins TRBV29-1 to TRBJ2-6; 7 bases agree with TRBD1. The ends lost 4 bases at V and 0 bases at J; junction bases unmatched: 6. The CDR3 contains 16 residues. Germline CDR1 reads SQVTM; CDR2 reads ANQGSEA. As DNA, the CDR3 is TGCAGCGTTGTGGGACAGACGAGCTCTGGGGCCAACGTCCTGACTTTC. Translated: CSVVGQTSSGANVLTF.

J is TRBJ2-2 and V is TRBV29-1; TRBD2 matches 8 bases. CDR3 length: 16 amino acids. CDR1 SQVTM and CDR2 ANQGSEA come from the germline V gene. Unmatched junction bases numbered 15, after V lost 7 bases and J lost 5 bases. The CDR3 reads CSARLTGGGGTGELFF. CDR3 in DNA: TGCAGCGCCCGCTTGACCGGGGGGGGTGGAACCGGGGAGCTGTTTTTT.

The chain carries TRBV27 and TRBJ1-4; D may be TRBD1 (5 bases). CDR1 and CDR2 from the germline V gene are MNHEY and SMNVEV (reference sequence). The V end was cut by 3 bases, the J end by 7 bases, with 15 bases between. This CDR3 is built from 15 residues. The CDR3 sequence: CASSFSGREGEKLFF. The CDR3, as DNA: TGTGCCAGCAGTTTTTCTGGCAGGGAAGGTGAAAAACTGTTTTTT.

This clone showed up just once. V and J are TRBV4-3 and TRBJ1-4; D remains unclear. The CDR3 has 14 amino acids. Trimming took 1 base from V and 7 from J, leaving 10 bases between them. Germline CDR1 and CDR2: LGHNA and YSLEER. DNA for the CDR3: TGCGCCAGCAGCCAAGCTGTTGACGGTGAAAAACTGTTTTTT. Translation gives CASSQAVDGEKLFF.

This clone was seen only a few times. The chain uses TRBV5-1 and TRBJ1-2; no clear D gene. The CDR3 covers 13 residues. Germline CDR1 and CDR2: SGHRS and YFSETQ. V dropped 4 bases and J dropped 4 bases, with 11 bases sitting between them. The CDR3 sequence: CASSETSPYGYTF. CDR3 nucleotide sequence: TGCGCCAGCAGCGAGACATCTCCCTATGGCTACACCTTC.

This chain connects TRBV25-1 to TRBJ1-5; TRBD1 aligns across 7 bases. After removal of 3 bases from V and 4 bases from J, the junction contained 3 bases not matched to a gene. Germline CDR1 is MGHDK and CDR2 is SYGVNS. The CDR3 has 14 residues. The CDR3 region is CASSEGQMNQPQHF. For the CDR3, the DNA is TGTGCCAGCAGTGAGGGACAGATGAATCAGCCCCAGCATTTT.

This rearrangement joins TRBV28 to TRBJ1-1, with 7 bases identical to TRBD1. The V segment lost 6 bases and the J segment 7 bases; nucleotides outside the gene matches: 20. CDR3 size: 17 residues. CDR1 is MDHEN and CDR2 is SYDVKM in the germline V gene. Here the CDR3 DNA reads TGTGCCAGCAGCCATGGGGGTGGGAGGGGGCTGATGGGTGAAGCTTTCTTT. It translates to CASSHGGGRGLMGEAFF.